One sample yielded the 3 T cell receptor beta chains listed below, sequenced in a study of blood T cell repertoires in COVID-19 (dated by TCRdb to 2020 to 2021). Receptor libraries were prepared by the immunoSEQ multiplex PCR assay. Sourced from immuneACCESS, this table was stored by TCRdb with only in-frame sequences that have V and J called. A share of the clones is absent; for the studies checked, an unresolved V gene accounts for under half, and the remainder has no known explanation. The sample table shows about 86,000 clones, and approximately 80% are seen once. Roughly a third of the sample belongs to the ten largest clones. Sequenced: peripheral blood. The origin of the receptors is a woman older than 75 with active or convalescent COVID-19.

This sequence joins TRBV7-2 and TRBJ1-2, with 12 nucleotides matching TRBD1. Germline values: CDR1 SGHTA, CDR2 FQGNSA. V lost 8 bases to trimming and J lost 7 bases; unmatched junction nucleotides: 5. The CDR3 is 13 amino acids. CDR3 sequence (DNA): TGTGCCAGCTGGGACAGGGGGCTCTCTGGCTACACCTTC. Residues: CASWDRGLSGYTF.

This chain connects TRBV18 to TRBJ2-7, with D unresolved. CDR1 and CDR2 (germline): KGHSH, LQKENI. V dropped 2 bases and J dropped 5 bases, with 7 bases sitting between them. CDR3 length: 12 residues. The CDR3 loop reads CASSPNRNEQYF. The DNA for the CDR3 is TGTGCCAGCTCACCAAACAGAAACGAGCAGTACTTC.

The chain is built from TRBV28 and TRBJ2-1; 8 bases match TRBD1. The V gene end was trimmed by 7 bases and the J gene end by 5 bases; junction bases not matched to a gene: 16. The germline V gene encodes CDR1 MDHEN and CDR2 SYDVKM. The CDR3 contains 17 residues. CDR3 sequence (DNA): TGTGCCAGCAAGGCGGCCAGGGGGCCTGTGAGAGACAATGAGCAGTTCTTC. Amino acids: CASKAARGPVRDNEQFF.